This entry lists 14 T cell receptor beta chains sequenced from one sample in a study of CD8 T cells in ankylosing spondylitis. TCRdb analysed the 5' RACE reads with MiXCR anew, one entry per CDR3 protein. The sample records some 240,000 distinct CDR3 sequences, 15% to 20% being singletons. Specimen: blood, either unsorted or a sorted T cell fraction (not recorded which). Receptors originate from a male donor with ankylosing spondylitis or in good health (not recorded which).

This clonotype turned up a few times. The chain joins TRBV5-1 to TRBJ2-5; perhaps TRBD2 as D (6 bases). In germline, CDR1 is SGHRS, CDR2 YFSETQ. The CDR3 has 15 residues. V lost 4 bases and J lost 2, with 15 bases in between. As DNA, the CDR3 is TGCGCCAGCAGCCCTGGGGGAGGCACTCAAGAGACCCAGTACTTC. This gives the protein CASSPGGGTQETQYF.

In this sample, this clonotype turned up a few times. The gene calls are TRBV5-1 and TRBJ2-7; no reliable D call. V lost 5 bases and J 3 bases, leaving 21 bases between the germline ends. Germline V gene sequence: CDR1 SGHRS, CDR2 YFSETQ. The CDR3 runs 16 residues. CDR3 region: CASSPVFGWGYYEQYF. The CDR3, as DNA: TGCGCCAGCAGTCCTGTTTTCGGGTGGGGATACTACGAGCAGTACTTC. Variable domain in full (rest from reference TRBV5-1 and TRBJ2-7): KAGVTQTPRYLIKTRGQQVTLSCSPISGHRSVSWYQQTPGQGLQFLFEYFSETQRNKGNFPGRFSGRQFSNSRSEMNVSTLELGDSALYLCASSPVFGWGYYEQYFGPGTRLTVT.

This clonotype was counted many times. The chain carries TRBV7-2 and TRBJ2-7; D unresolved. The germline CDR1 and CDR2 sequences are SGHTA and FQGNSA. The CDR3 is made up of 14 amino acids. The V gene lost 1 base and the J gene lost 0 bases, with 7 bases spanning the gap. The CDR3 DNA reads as TGTGCCAGCAGCTTAGTTACAAGCTCCTACGAGCAGTACTTC. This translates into CASSLVTSSYEQYF.

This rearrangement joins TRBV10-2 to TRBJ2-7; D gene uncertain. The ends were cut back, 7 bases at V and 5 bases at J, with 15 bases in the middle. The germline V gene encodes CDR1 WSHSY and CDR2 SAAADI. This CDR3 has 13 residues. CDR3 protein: CASNQVKKNEQYF. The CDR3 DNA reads TGCGCCAGCAATCAGGTGAAGAAAAACGAGCAGTACTTC.

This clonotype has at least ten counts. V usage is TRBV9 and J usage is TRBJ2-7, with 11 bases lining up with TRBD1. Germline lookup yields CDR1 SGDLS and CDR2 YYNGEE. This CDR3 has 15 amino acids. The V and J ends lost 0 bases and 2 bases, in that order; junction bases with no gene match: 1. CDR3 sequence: CASSVEGQGAYEQYF. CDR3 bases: TGTGCCAGCAGCGTAGAGGGACAGGGGGCCTACGAGCAGTACTTC.

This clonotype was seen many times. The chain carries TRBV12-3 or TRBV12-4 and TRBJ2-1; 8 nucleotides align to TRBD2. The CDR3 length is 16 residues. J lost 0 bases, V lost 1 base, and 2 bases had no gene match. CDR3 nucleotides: TGTGCCAGCAGTTTAGGACTAGCGAGCTCCTACAATGAGCAGTTCTTC. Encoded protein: CASSLGLASSYNEQFF.

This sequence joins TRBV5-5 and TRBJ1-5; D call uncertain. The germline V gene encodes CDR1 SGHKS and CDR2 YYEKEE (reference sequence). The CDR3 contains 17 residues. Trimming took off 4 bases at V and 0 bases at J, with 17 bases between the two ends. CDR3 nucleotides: TGTGCCAGCAGCCGTAGCATAGGAGATTATAGCAATCAGCCCCAGCATTTT. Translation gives CASSRSIGDYSNQPQHF.

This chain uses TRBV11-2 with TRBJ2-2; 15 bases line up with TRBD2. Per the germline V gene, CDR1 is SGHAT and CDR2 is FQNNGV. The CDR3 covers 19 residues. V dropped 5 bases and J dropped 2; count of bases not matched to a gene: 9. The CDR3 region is CASSLLGLAGGPNTGELFF. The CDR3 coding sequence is TGTGCCAGCAGCCTACTAGGACTAGCGGGAGGGCCAAACACCGGGGAGCTGTTTTTT.

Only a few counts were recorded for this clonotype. The CDR3 is CASSYSTGILSGELFF. CDR3 coding DNA: TGTGCCAGCAGTTACTCGACTGGGATCCTGTCCGGGGAGCTGTTTTTT. The chain recombines TRBV6-2 or TRBV6-3 with TRBJ2-2, with no clear D. Per the germline V gene, CDR1 is MNHEY and CDR2 is SVGEGT. CDR3 length equals 16 residues. V lost 0 bases, J lost 6 bases, and 14 bases lay in between.

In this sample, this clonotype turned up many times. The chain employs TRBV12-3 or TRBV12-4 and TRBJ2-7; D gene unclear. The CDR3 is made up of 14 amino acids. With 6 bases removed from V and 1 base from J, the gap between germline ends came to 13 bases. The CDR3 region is CASSLGPLSYEQYF. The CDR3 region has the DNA TGTGCCAGCAGCTTGGGTCCCTTGTCCTACGAGCAGTACTTC.

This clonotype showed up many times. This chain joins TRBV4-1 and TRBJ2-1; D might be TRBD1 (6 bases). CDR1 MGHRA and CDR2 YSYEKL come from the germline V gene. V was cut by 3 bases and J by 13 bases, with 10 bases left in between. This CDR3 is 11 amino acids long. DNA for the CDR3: TGCGCCAGCAGCCACCCGGGACACCAGTTCTTC. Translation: CASSHPGHQFF.

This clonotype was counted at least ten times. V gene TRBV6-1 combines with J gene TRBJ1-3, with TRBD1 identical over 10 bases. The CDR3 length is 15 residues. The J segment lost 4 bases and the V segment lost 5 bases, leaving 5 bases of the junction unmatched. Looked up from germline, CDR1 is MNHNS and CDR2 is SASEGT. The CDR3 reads CASSPGTGAGNTIYF. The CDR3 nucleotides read TGTGCCAGCAGTCCCGGGACAGGGGCCGGAAACACCATATATTTT.

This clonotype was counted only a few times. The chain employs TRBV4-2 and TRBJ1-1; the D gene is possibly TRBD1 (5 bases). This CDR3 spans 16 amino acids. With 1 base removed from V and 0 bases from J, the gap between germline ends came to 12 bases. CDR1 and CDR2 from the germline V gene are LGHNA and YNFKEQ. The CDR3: CASSQASGGLNTEAFF. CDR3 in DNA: TGTGCCAGCAGCCAAGCCTCGGGGGGTTTGAACACTGAAGCTTTCTTT.

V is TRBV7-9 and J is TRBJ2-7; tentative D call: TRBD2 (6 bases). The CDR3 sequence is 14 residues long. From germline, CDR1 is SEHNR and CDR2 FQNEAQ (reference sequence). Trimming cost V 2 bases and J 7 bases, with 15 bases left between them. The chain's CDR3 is CASSLTGEWREQYF. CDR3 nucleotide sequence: TGTGCCAGCAGCTTAACGGGGGAGTGGAGGGAGCAGTACTTC.